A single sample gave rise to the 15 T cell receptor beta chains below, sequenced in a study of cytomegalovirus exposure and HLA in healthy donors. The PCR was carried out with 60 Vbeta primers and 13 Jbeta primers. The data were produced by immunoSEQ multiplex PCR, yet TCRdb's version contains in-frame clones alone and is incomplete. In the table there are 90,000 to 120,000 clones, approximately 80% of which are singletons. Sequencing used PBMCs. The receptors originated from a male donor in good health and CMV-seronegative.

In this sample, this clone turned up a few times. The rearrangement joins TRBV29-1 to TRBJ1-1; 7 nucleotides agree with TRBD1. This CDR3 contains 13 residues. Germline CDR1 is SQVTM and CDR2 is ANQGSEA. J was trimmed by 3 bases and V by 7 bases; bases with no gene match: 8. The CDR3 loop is CSAVTGDHTEAFF. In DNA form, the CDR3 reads TGCAGCGCGGTAACAGGGGACCACACTGAAGCTTTCTTT.

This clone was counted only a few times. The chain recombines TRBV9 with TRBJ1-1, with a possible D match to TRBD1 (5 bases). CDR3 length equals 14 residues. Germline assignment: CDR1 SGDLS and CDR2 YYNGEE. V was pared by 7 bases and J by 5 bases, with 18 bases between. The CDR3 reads CASGSWGVSTEAFF. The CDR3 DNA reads TGTGCCAGCGGTAGTTGGGGGGTGAGTACTGAAGCTTTCTTT. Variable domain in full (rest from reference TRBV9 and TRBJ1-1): DSGVTQTPKHLITATGQRVTLRCSPRSGDLSVYWYQQSLDQGLQFLIQYYNGEERAKGNILERFSAQQFPDLHSELNLSSLELGDSALYFCASGSWGVSTEAFFGQGTRLTVV.

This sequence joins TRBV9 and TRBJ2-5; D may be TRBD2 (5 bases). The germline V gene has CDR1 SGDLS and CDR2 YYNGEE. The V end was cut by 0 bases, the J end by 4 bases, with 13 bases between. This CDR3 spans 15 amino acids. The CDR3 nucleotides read TGTGCCAGCAGCGTAGGAGGGAACAGCCGAGAGACCCAGTACTTC. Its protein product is CASSVGGNSRETQYF.

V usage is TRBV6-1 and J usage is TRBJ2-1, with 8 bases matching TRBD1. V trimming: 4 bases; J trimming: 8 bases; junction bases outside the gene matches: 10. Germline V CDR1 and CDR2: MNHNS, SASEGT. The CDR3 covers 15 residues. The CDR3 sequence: CASSARDRIFDEQFF. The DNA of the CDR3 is TGTGCCAGCAGTGCCCGGGACAGGATATTCGATGAGCAGTTCTTC.

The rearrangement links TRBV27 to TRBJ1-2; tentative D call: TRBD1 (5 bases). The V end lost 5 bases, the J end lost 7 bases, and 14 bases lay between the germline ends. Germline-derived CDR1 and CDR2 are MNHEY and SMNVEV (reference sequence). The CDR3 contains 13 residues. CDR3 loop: CASSAAGEGGYTF. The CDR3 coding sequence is TGTGCCAGCAGTGCCGCGGGGGAGGGTGGCTACACCTTC.

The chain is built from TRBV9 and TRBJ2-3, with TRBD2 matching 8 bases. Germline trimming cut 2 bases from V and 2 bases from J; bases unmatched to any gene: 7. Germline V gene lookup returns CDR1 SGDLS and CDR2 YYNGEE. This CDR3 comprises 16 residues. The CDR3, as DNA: TGTGCCAGCAGCGTCGGGGGGGGGCTGGTCACAGATACGCAGTATTTT. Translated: CASSVGGGLVTDTQYF.

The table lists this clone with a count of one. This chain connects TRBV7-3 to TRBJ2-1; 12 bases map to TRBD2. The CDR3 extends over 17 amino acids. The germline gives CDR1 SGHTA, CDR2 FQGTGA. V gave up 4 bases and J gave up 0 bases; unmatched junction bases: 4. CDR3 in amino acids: CASSSSGRGSSYNEQFF. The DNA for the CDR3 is TGTGCCAGCAGCTCTAGCGGGAGGGGAAGCTCCTACAATGAGCAGTTCTTC.

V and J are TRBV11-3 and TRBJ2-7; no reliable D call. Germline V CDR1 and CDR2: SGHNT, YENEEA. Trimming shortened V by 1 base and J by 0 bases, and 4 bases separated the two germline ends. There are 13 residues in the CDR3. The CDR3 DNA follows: TGTGCCAGCAGCTTAGGCGGCTCCTACGAGCAGTACTTC. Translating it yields CASSLGGSYEQYF.

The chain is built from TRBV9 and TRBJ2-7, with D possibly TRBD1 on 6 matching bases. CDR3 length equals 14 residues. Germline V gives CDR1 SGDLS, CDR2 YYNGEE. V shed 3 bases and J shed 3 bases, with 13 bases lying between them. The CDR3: CASSAREQGYEQYF. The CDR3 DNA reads TGTGCCAGCAGCGCCAGGGAACAGGGCTACGAGCAGTACTTC. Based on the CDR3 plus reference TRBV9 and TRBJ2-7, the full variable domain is DSGVTQTPKHLITATGQRVTLRCSPRSGDLSVYWYQQSLDQGLQFLIQYYNGEERAKGNILERFSAQQFPDLHSELNLSSLELGDSALYFCASSAREQGYEQYFGPGTRLTVT.

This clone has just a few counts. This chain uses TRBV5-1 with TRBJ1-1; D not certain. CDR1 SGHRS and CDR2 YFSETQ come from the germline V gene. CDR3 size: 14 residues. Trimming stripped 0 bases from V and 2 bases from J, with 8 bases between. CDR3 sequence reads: CASSLARGNTEAFF. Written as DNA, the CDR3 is TGCGCCAGCAGCTTGGCCAGAGGAAACACTGAAGCTTTCTTT.

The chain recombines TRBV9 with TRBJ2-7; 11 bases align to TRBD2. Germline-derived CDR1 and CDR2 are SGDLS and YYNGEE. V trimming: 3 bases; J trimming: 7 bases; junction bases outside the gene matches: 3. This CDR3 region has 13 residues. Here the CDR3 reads CASSARLAGEQYF. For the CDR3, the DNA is TGTGCCAGCAGCGCAAGACTAGCGGGGGAGCAGTACTTC.

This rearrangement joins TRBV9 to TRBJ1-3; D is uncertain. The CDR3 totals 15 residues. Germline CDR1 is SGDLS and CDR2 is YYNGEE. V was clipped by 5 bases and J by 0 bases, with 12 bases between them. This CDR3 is CASSTARSSGNTIYF. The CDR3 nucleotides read TGTGCCAGCAGTACGGCGAGGAGCTCTGGAAACACCATATATTTT.

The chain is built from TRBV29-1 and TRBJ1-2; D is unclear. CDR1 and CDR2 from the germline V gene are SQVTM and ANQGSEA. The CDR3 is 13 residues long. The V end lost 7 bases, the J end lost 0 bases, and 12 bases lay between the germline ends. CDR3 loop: CSASVGTNYGYTF. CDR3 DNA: TGCAGCGCTTCTGTCGGTACTAACTATGGCTACACCTTC.

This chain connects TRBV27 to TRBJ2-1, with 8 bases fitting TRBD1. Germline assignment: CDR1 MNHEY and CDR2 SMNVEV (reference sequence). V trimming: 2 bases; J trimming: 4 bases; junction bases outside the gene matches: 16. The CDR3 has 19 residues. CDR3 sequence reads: CASSLAGGRLVGGYNEQFF. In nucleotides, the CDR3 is TGTGCCAGCAGTTTAGCAGGGGGCAGGTTGGTCGGCGGATACAATGAGCAGTTCTTC.

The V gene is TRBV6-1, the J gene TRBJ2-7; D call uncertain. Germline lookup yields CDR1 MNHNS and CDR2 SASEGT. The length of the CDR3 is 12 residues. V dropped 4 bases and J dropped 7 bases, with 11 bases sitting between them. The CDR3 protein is CASSASTLEQYF. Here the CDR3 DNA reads TGTGCCAGCAGTGCTTCGACTCTAGAGCAGTACTTC.